This entry lists 3 T cell receptor beta chains sequenced from one sample in a study of siplizumab effects on memory and regulatory T cells. Data came from immunoSEQ multiplex PCR; TCRdb stores just in-frame clones and leaves some out. The sample gives 100,000 or so clones, around 90% of which show up once; more than 10% is in the top ten. The source material was non-Treg CD4+ T cells sorted from blood. The receptors come from a human donor in good health.

The rearrangement uses TRBV6-1 and TRBJ2-2; D remains ambiguous. The CDR3 length is 16 residues. V shed 2 bases and J shed 1 base, with 11 bases lying between them. Per the germline V gene, CDR1 is MNHNS and CDR2 is SASEGT. The CDR3 spells CASSERAVGNTGELFF. The DNA of the CDR3 is TGTGCCAGCAGTGAAAGAGCCGTCGGGAACACCGGGGAGCTGTTTTTT.

The chain employs TRBV7-3 and TRBJ1-1; D unresolved. The CDR3 loop spans 13 amino acids. CDR1 is SGHTA, CDR2 FQGTGA, per germline. Trimming took 5 bases from V and 3 from J, leaving 10 bases between them. CDR3 region: CASSPGRDTEAFF. The CDR3 DNA follows: TGTGCCAGCAGCCCCGGGAGGGACACTGAAGCTTTCTTT.

The chain combines TRBV7-2 with TRBJ2-7; D gene unclear. CDR3 length equals 13 residues. The germline CDR1 and CDR2 sequences are SGHTA and FQGNSA. The V and J ends lost 3 bases and 7 bases respectively, with 13 bases between them. CDR3 sequence: CASSFGPLREQYF. The DNA of the CDR3 is TGTGCCAGCAGCTTCGGACCTCTAAGAGAGCAGTACTTC.